The 20 T cell receptor beta chains presented below share a single source sample, sequenced in a study of cytomegalovirus exposure and HLA in healthy donors. The study ran its PCR with 60 Vbeta and 13 Jbeta primers. The data were produced by immunoSEQ multiplex PCR, yet TCRdb's version contains in-frame clones alone and is incomplete. The sample consists of approximately 140,000 clones, approximately 70% of them appearing once. The sequenced sample consisted of PBMCs. These TCRs come from a young woman in good health and CMV-seronegative.

This clone has a handful of counts. CDR3 protein: CASSSRQEKNTEAFF. The CDR3 nucleotides read TGTGCCAGCAGCAGCCGACAGGAGAAGAACACTGAAGCTTTCTTT. This sequence joins TRBV21-1 and TRBJ1-1; TRBD1 is taken as the D call from the table, unchecked against the DNA. TRBV21-1 is a recognized pseudogene. This CDR3 spans 15 amino acids.

The V call is TRBV10-3, the J call TRBJ2-3, with 9 bases lining up with TRBD1. This CDR3 is 15 amino acids long. The germline V gene encodes CDR1 ENHRY and CDR2 SYGVKD. V shed 6 bases, J shed 2 bases, and the junction held 6 bases outside the gene matches. The CDR3 DNA is TGTGCCATCAGCAAGACAGGGGGTACCACAGATACGCAGTATTTT. This encodes CAISKTGGTTDTQYF.

The rearrangement links TRBV29-1 to TRBJ1-1, with a weak D call TRBD1 (5 bases). The CDR3 has 12 residues. Trimming removed 6 bases from V and 0 bases from J, with 8 bases in between. The germline CDR1 and CDR2 sequences are SQVTM and ANQGSEA. CDR3 nucleotide sequence: TGCAGCGTGAAGGGGCTGAACACTGAAGCTTTCTTT. It is translated as CSVKGLNTEAFF.

The V call is TRBV15, the J call TRBJ2-1, with TRBD2 matching over 10 bases. V was clipped by 1 base and J by 7 bases; unmatched bases: 4. Germline CDR1 LNHNV, CDR2 YYDKDF (reference sequence). The CDR3 is made up of 15 amino acids. CDR3 in amino acids: CATSRGLAGENEQFF. The CDR3 DNA reads TGTGCCACCAGCAGAGGTCTAGCGGGAGAGAATGAGCAGTTCTTC.

This clone was detected only a few times. The chain has TRBV5-1 and TRBJ1-2, with D unclear. There are 15 residues in the CDR3. Trimming removed 1 base at V and 4 bases at J, with 14 bases between. Germline V CDR1 and CDR2: SGHRS, YFSETQ. The CDR3 reads CASSLSDKPPYGYTF. For the CDR3, the DNA is TGCGCCAGCAGCTTGTCCGACAAGCCTCCCTATGGCTACACCTTC.

The gene calls are TRBV28 and TRBJ2-5; TRBD2 aligns across 12 bases. The V gene end was trimmed by 4 bases and the J gene end by 6 bases; junction bases not matched to a gene: 6. The germline V gene has CDR1 MDHEN and CDR2 SYDVKM. The CDR3 totals 15 residues. The CDR3 bases are TGTGCCAGCAGTTCCGGGACTAGCGGGCCGCAGACCCAGTACTTC. As protein: CASSSGTSGPQTQYF.

The chain couples TRBV7-9 to TRBJ1-2, with D hard to call. The germline CDR1 and CDR2 sequences are SEHNR and FQNEAQ (reference sequence). This CDR3 has 13 amino acids. With 5 bases removed from V and 2 bases from J, the gap between germline ends came to 9 bases. The CDR3 DNA follows: TGTGCCAGCAGCCCATCGGGGAACTATGGCTACACCTTC. It translates to CASSPSGNYGYTF.

The V gene is TRBV7-9, the J gene TRBJ1-1; D unclear. V lost 0 bases to trimming and J lost 7 bases, with 9 bases between them. Germline V lookup: CDR1 SEHNR, CDR2 FQNEAQ (reference sequence). This CDR3 spans 13 amino acids. CDR3 DNA sequence: TGTGCCAGCAGCTTAGCCGGGGTAGTTGAAGCTTTCTTT. It encodes CASSLAGVVEAFF.

The CDR3 nucleotides read TGTGCCAGCAACCGCGACAACACAGATACGCAGTATTTT. Translated: CASNRDNTDTQYF. This sequence joins TRBV6-1 and TRBJ2-3; D unclear. V was cut by 7 bases and J by 2 bases, with 10 bases left in between. Germline V gives CDR1 MNHNS, CDR2 SASEGT. CDR3 length: 13 amino acids.

The chain employs TRBV13 and TRBJ2-3, with 12 bases fitting TRBD2. Germline assignment: CDR1 PRHDT and CDR2 FYEKMQ (reference sequence). The CDR3 consists of 18 residues. Trimming took 5 bases from V and 5 from J; bases not matched to a gene: 14. The CDR3 spells CASSPRTRLAGVEDTQYF. Written as DNA, the CDR3 is TGTGCCAGCAGCCCCCGGACCAGACTAGCGGGAGTGGAAGATACGCAGTATTTT.

This clone was recorded only once. The rearrangement joins TRBV4-3 to TRBJ1-5; 10 nucleotides match TRBD1. V trimming: 0 bases; J trimming: 6 bases; junction bases outside the gene matches: 5. This CDR3 comprises 16 residues. Germline loops: CDR1 LGHNA, CDR2 YSLEER. The CDR3 sequence: CASSQDRTGGGQPQHF. The CDR3 DNA is TGCGCCAGCAGCCAAGATCGGACAGGGGGGGGTCAGCCCCAGCATTTT.

CDR3 loop: CASSESRGRRMGEKLFF. CDR3 DNA: TGTGCCAGCAGTGAATCCAGGGGGCGAAGAATGGGTGAAAAACTGTTTTTT. The rearrangement joins TRBV6-1 to TRBJ1-4; 8 positions agree with TRBD1. Trimming removed 2 bases from V and 7 bases from J; junction bases left unmatched: 12. From germline, CDR1 is MNHNS and CDR2 SASEGT. The CDR3 spans 17 residues.

This sequence joins TRBV7-9 and TRBJ2-1; 8 bases are shared with TRBD2. The V gene end was trimmed by 4 bases and the J gene end by 6 bases; junction bases not matched to a gene: 5. Germline values: CDR1 SEHNR, CDR2 FQNEAQ (reference sequence). CDR3 length: 14 amino acids. Here the CDR3 DNA reads TGTGCCAGCAGCTCCCAGCGGGAGTTCAATGAGCAGTTCTTC. Amino acid sequence: CASSSQREFNEQFF.

The chain joins TRBV25-1 to TRBJ2-2; no clear D. The CDR3 is 16 residues long. Germline CDR1 and CDR2: MGHDK and SYGVNS. V was cut by 4 bases and J by 3 bases, with 15 bases left in between. The CDR3 here is CASSATLVLDTGELFF. For the CDR3, the DNA is TGTGCCAGCAGTGCTACCCTAGTACTGGACACCGGGGAGCTGTTTTTT.

The chain combines TRBV7-2 with TRBJ2-1; perhaps TRBD1 as D (6 bases). Per germline, CDR1 SGHTA and CDR2 FQGNSA. CDR3 length: 17 amino acids. V shed 1 base and J shed 2 bases, with 15 bases lying between them. The CDR3 DNA is TGTGCCAGCAGCTTAGAGCGGCCAGGGGCCCCCTACAATGAGCAGTTCTTC. Its translation is CASSLERPGAPYNEQFF.

The V gene is TRBV5-1, the J gene TRBJ1-5, with a weak D call TRBD1 (6 bases). Trimming took off 6 bases at V and 2 bases at J, with 9 bases between the two ends. Per germline, CDR1 SGHRS and CDR2 YFSETQ. This CDR3 is built from 13 residues. The CDR3 bases are TGCGCCAGCATGCGACAGGGCAATCAGCCCCAGCATTTT. It codes for CASMRQGNQPQHF.

The chain uses TRBV9 and TRBJ1-5; D perhaps matches TRBD1 (5 bases). V shed 3 bases and J shed 1 base, with 11 bases lying between them. The CDR3 sequence is 15 residues long. CDR1 SGDLS and CDR2 YYNGEE come from the germline V gene. The CDR3 here is CASSAQGLSNQPQHF. The CDR3 nucleotides read TGTGCCAGCAGCGCGCAGGGTCTGAGCAATCAGCCCCAGCATTTT.

This clone was seen a handful of times. The rearrangement links TRBV7-6 to TRBJ1-6; 7 nucleotides agree with TRBD1. The V gene end was trimmed by 4 bases and the J gene end by 1 base; junction bases not matched to a gene: 4. Germline CDR1 SGHVS, CDR2 FNYEAQ. The CDR3 covers 16 residues. The CDR3 spells CASSSTGDSYNSPLHF. The CDR3 DNA sequence: TGTGCCAGCAGCTCAACAGGGGATTCCTATAATTCACCCCTCCACTTT.

The rearrangement links TRBV29-1 to TRBJ2-1; 8 nucleotides agree with TRBD2. In germline, CDR1 is SQVTM, CDR2 ANQGSEA. V lost 1 base to trimming and J lost 7 bases; unmatched junction nucleotides: 6. This CDR3 contains 14 residues. The CDR3 is CSVEVGTSQNEQFF. The CDR3 DNA reads TGCAGCGTTGAAGTCGGGACTAGTCAAAATGAGCAGTTCTTC.

The chain has TRBV9 and TRBJ2-1; 8 bases fit TRBD1. Trimming removed 3 bases from V and 6 bases from J; junction bases left unmatched: 8. CDR1 is SGDLS, CDR2 YYNGEE, per germline. This CDR3 has 15 amino acids. CDR3 nucleotide sequence: TGTGCCAGCAGCGAAACGGGACAGGTACGCAATGAGCAGTTCTTC. The encoded protein is CASSETGQVRNEQFF.